In this sample, the clone carrying this TCR beta chain turned up a few times. The sample comes from a study of T cell repertoires in cytomegalovirus infection. TCRdb processed the reads anew with MiXCR; each CDR3 protein has one entry. The sample consists of some 700,000 distinct CDR3 sequences, less than 40% of them appearing once. The V gene lost 4 bases and the J gene lost 2 bases, with 16 bases spanning the gap. Germline CDR1 is SGHVS and CDR2 is FNYEAQ. The CDR3 length is 16 residues. The sequence was obtained from a human donor in good health (CMV status not recorded). Some clones in this sample may be carry-over from other donors' samples. The rearrangement links TRBV7-6 to TRBJ2-3, with D possibly being TRBD1 (7 bases). The sample comprised PBMCs. CDR3 protein: CASSSYRGLTTDTQYF. Here the CDR3 DNA reads TGTGCCAGCAGCTCCTACAGGGGACTTACCACAGATACGCAGTATTTT.